This TCR beta chain comes out of a study of siplizumab effects on memory and regulatory T cells. Study-wide findings and caveats: The naive T cell population seemed more diverse than memory cells and seemed a major contributor to the alloresponse.

This clone was counted a few times. Its antigen is not known. Assay used: immunoSEQ multiplex PCR; TCRdb lists only in-frame clones, some missing. The sample yields tens of thousands of clones, over 85% seen once. This CDR3 has 16 amino acids. Germline loops: CDR1 MDHEN, CDR2 SYDVKM. Trimming at V came to 6 bases and at J to 3 bases, leaving 8 bases not matched to a gene. The genes are TRBV28 and TRBJ2-6; TRBD2 agrees at 7 bases. Sequences were obtained from CD8+ T cells sorted from blood. This clonotype was obtained from a human donor in good health. As DNA, the CDR3 is TGTGCCAGCAGCCCGATGGGCGGGAGTGGGGCCAACGTCCTGACTTTC. Translating gives CASSPMGGSGANVLTF.